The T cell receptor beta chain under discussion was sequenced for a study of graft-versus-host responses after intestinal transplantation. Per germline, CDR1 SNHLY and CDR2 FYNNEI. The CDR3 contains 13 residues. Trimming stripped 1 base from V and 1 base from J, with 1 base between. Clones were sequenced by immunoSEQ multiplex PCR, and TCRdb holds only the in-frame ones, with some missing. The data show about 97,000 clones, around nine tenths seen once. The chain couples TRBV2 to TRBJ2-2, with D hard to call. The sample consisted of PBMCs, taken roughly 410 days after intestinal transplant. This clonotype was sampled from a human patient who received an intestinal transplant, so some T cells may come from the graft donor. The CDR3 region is CASSEGNTGELFF. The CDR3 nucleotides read TGTGCCAGCAGTGAAGGGAACACCGGGGAGCTGTTTTTT.